The TCR beta chain described here comes from a study of blood T cell repertoires in COVID-19. Study as a whole: Specimens from acute and convalescent COVID-19 originated in the United States, Italy and Spain. T cells, B-cell-depleted T cells, or PBMCs provided the cDNA or gDNA that served as material.

Trimming cost V 0 bases and J 14 bases; bases outside gene matches: 6. The CDR3 contains 13 residues. The germline CDR1 and CDR2 sequences are LGHNA and YSLEER. Study processing details: Reference gene primers were amplified, and this amplification served to estimate nucleated cell counts. Profiled with immunoSEQ multiplex PCR; TCRdb holds only in-frame clones, not every one. That table is the source of V, J and clone size, and D and trimming were worked out from the DNA. The table records approximately 120,000 clones, around four fifths of them present only once. V gene TRBV4-3 combines with J gene TRBJ2-3; 9 bases agree with TRBD2. The sequence came from an older woman with acute or convalescent COVID-19. The sequenced sample consisted of peripheral blood. CDR3 sequence reads: CASSQDSGLALYF. The CDR3, as DNA: TGCGCCAGCAGCCAAGATTCAGGACTAGCGTTGTATTTT.